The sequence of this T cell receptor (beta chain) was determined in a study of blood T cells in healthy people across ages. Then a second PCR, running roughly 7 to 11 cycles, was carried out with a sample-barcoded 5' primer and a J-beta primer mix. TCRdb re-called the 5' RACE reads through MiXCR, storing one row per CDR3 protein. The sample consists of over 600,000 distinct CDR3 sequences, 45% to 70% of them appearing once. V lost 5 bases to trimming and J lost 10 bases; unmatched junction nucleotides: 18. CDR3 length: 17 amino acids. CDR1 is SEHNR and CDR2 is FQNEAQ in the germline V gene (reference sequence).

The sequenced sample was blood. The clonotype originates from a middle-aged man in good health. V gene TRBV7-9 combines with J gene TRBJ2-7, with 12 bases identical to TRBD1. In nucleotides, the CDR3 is TGTGCCAGCAGCCGAAATCGGGGGACAGGGGGCGCTTCGGAACAGTACTTC. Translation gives CASSRNRGTGGASEQYF.